These 9 T cell receptor beta chains were sequenced from one sample in a study of tumor-infiltrating lymphocytes in primary liver carcinoma. TCR beta cDNA was reverse-transcribed from 450 to 500 ng of total RNA. The reaction used a constant-region primer and ProtoScript II reverse transcriptase. Construction of TCR beta libraries relied on three successive nested multiplex PCR rounds employing slightly modified ARM-PCR. It was with TRBV1-TRBV30 forward primers and a C-beta reverse primer that the first two PCR rounds were run, at approximately 10 cycles each. Via MiXCR, TCRdb re-called the multiplex PCR reads, giving one row per CDR3 protein. This sample yields some 320,000 distinct CDR3 sequences, of which roughly 60% are seen a single time; roughly 10% belongs to the top ten. In addition to blood RNA drawn from unsorted whole blood, germline DNA was extracted. The specimen was peripheral blood. The source is a man aged 35-49 years with primary liver carcinoma and hepatitis B virus infection.

In the case of this clonotype: The missing conserved phenylalanine or tryptophan at the end of this CDR3 makes a read error likely. This chain connects TRBV11-1 to TRBJ1-6; D is unresolved. V was shortened by 4 bases and J by 6 bases, with 7 bases between the two germline ends. The CDR3 covers 13 residues. The germline CDR1 and CDR2 sequences are SGHAT and FQDESV (reference sequence). CDR3 nucleotide sequence: TGTGCCAGCAGCTCCGAGGGTAATTCACCCCTCCACATT. It translates to CASSSEGNSPLHI.

The chain recombines TRBV5-1 with TRBJ2-5; 10 nucleotides line up with TRBD1. CDR3 size: 17 residues. Germline V lookup: CDR1 SGHRS, CDR2 YFSETQ. The V gene end was trimmed by 0 bases and the J gene end by 5 bases; junction bases not matched to a gene: 10. CDR3 DNA: TGCGCCAGCAGCTTGGATGTGACAGGGGGCGTCAGGGAGACCCAGTACTTC. The encoded protein is CASSLDVTGGVRETQYF.

For this clonotype: A much larger clone is a single base away; this may be a read error. The missing conserved phenylalanine or tryptophan at the end of this CDR3 makes a read error likely. The rearrangement links TRBV12-3 or TRBV12-4 to TRBJ1-5, with 8 bases lining up with TRBD1. V dropped 5 bases and J dropped 4; count of bases not matched to a gene: 4. The CDR3 length is 14 residues. CDR3 in amino acids: CASSVTGVNQPQHL. The CDR3 region has the DNA TGTGCCAGCAGTGTGACAGGGGTAAATCAGCCCCAGCATCTT.

Details on this clonotype: This may be a read error, as it is one base from a much larger clone. The V call is TRBV6-1, the J call TRBJ1-1; 7 bases agree with TRBD1. Germline V gene lookup returns CDR1 MNHNS and CDR2 SASEGT. CDR3 length: 14 amino acids. V was pared by 5 bases and J by 3 bases, with 6 bases of the junction left unmatched. The CDR3 spells CASSSTGTDTEAFF. CDR3 nucleotide sequence: TGTGCCAGCAGTTCGACAGGGACGGACACTGAAGCTTTCTTT.

With regard to this clonotype: A read error is possible here, since a much larger clone lies one base away. The V gene is TRBV6-5, the J gene TRBJ2-3, with D possibly matching TRBD2 (6 bases). The CDR3 extends over 13 amino acids. Germline V gives CDR1 MNHEY, CDR2 SVGAGI. V lost 2 bases and J 11 bases, leaving 14 bases between the germline ends. For the CDR3, the DNA is TGTGCCAGCAGTTACCCCGGGGGAAATATGCAGTATTTT. This encodes CASSYPGGNMQYF.

This clonotype turned up a few times. CDR3 protein: CAWSVGQAPGNEQFF. CDR3 bases: TGTGCCTGGAGTGTGGGACAGGCCCCAGGCAATGAGCAGTTCTTC. The V and J genes are TRBV30 and TRBJ2-1; TRBD1 matches at 8 bases. Germline trimming cut 0 bases from V and 6 bases from J; bases unmatched to any gene: 7. The germline CDR1 and CDR2 sequences are GTSNPN and SVGIG (reference sequence). The CDR3 has 15 residues.

This clonotype showed up many times. The gene calls are TRBV29-1 and TRBJ2-2; D is perhaps TRBD1 or TRBD2 (5 bases each). This CDR3 has 16 amino acids. Looked up from germline, CDR1 is SQVTM and CDR2 is ANQGSEA. V was clipped by 4 bases and J by 0 bases, with 15 bases between them. The CDR3 DNA reads TGCAGCGTTGTTTTTGTCGGGACGGCGAACACCGGGGAGCTGTTTTTT. It codes for CSVVFVGTANTGELFF.

Note on this clonotype: At one end the junction does not follow the germline gene, possibly because of a read error. The rearrangement links TRBV12-3 or TRBV12-4 to TRBJ2-3, with 7 bases matching TRBD1. The CDR3 loop spans 15 amino acids. The CDR3 DNA reads TGTACCAGCAGTCCAAGACAGGGCTTCTCAGATACGCAGTATTTT. Translated, it gives CTSSPRQGFSDTQYF.

The count of this clonotype is one. A much larger clone lies one base from this, so it may be a read error. The chain has TRBV29-1 and TRBJ2-7, with D possibly matching TRBD2 (6 bases). CDR3 length equals 14 residues. From germline, CDR1 is SQVTM and CDR2 ANQGSEA. This CDR3 is CSVEEAGRSYGQYF. CDR3 DNA sequence: TGCAGCGTTGAAGAGGCGGGAAGGTCCTACGGGCAGTACTTC.